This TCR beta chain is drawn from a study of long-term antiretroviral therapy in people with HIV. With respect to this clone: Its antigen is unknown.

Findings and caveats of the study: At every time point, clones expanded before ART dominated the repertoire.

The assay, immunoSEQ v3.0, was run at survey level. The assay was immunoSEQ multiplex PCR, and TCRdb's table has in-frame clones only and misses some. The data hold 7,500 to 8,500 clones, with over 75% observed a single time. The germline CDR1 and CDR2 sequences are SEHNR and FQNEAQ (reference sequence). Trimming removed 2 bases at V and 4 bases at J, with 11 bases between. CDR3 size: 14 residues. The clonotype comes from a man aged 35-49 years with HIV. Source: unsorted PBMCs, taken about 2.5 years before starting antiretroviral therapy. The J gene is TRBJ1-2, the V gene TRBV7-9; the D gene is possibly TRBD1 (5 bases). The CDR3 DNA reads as TGTGCCAGCAGCTTATTGGGGGGTTCCTATGGCTACACCTTC. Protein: CASSLLGGSYGYTF. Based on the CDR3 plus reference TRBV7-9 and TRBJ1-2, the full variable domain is DTGVSQNPRHKITKRGQNVTFRCDPISEHNRLYWYRQTLGQGPEFLTYFQNEAQLEKSRLLSDRFSAERPKGSFSTLEIQRTEQGDSAMYLCASSLLGGSYGYTFGSGTRLTVV.